The rows below give T cell receptor beta chains drawn from one sample of a study of technical replicates of blood from a handful of donors. Sequenced by immunoSEQ multiplex PCR; TCRdb stores in-frame clones only, minus some. In the table there are approximately 15,000 clones, approximately 80% of which are singletons. Material for sequencing was PBMCs. Receptor source: a human donor in good health. Both conserved end residues are part of each CDR3. The D gene is left open where the match is weak. Expanded clones are given a class, and other clones once, few, many or no size at all.

D gene,J gene,clone size,V gene,CDR3 protein,CDR3 DNA
TRBD1,TRBJ1-3,.,TRBV10-2,CASRWTGDGNTIYF,TGCGCCAGCAGATGGACAGGGGATGGAAACACCATATATTTT
TRBD2,TRBJ2-2,few,TRBV4-2,CASSQAIGTSTGELFF,TGTGCCAGCAGCCAAGCAATAGGGACTAGCACCGGGGAGCTGTTTTTT
.,TRBJ2-3,.,TRBV6-4,CASSEIAGRTDTQYF,TGTGCCAGCAGTGAGATCGCGGGTCGCACAGATACGCAGTATTTT
TRBD1,TRBJ1-1,few,TRBV7-2,CASNALGGRNTEAFF,TGTGCCAGCAACGCCTTAGGGGGCAGGAACACTGAAGCTTTCTTT
.,TRBJ2-5,.,TRBV6-5,CASSYPDSDETQYF,TGTGCCAGCAGTTACCCGGACAGCGACGAGACCCAGTACTTC
TRBD2,TRBJ2-7,.,TRBV13,CASSSSPGLAGPLKLYEQYF,TGTGCCAGCAGCTCTTCCCCGGGACTAGCGGGACCGTTGAAATTGTACGAGCAGTACTTC
TRBD1,TRBJ1-4,.,TRBV14,CASSLDRGSQLFF,TGTGCCAGCAGCCTGGACAGGGGGTCCCAACTGTTTTTT
TRBD2,TRBJ2-1,.,TRBV10-2,CASSEKRMGLASYNEQFF,TGCGCCAGCAGTGAGAAAAGGATGGGACTAGCGTCATACAATGAGCAGTTCTTC
.,TRBJ2-7,.,TRBV4-2,CASSQDGEISYEQYF,TGTGCCAGCAGCCAAGATGGGGAGATCTCCTACGAGCAGTACTTC
.,TRBJ2-7,.,TRBV9,CASSAEATAGLSHEQYF,TGTGCCAGCAGCGCCGAGGCGACAGCGGGTCTATCCCACGAGCAGTACTTC
.,TRBJ1-2,.,TRBV18,CASSPGQGLYGYTF,TGTGCCAGCTCACCGGGGCAGGGTCTCTATGGCTACACCTTC
TRBD1,TRBJ2-7,.,TRBV28,CASRGQGAGEQYF,TGTGCCAGCAGGGGACAGGGGGCTGGCGAGCAGTACTTC
.,TRBJ2-1,.,TRBV5-1,CASSFSTSADEQFF,TGCGCCAGCAGCTTCTCGACTTCCGCCGATGAGCAGTTCTTC
TRBD2,TRBJ2-3,.,TRBV5-1,CASSLGGLAGPGGGYF,TGCGCCAGCAGCTTGGGCGGACTAGCGGGACCCGGTGGGGGGTATTTT
.,TRBJ1-5,.,TRBV6-5,CASKTGGGYNQPQHF,TGTGCCAGCAAAACCGGGGGGGGTTACAATCAGCCCCAGCATTTT
.,TRBJ2-7,.,TRBV27,CASMSRAGAYEQYF,TGTGCCAGCATGAGCCGAGCGGGTGCCTACGAGCAGTACTTC
.,TRBJ2-6,once,TRBV6-4,CASSPDISGANVLTF,TGTGCCAGCAGTCCCGACATCTCTGGGGCCAACGTCCTGACTTTC
.,TRBJ2-6,.,TRBV30,CAWASDSGANVLTF,TGTGCCTGGGCGAGCGACTCTGGGGCCAACGTCCTGACTTTC
.,TRBJ1-2,.,TRBV10-3,CAISDQGRYNYGYTF,TGTGCCATCAGTGATCAGGGGAGATATAACTATGGCTACACCTTC
TRBD1,TRBJ2-7,.,TRBV6-5,CASSYRTGAGYEQYF,TGTGCCAGCAGTTACCGGACAGGGGCCGGATACGAGCAGTACTTC
.,TRBJ2-5,.,TRBV2,CASSVAGIETQYF,TGTGCCAGCAGTGTGGCAGGGATCGAGACCCAGTACTTC
.,TRBJ2-1,.,TRBV4-1,CASSQDTAETSYNEQFF,TGCGCCAGCAGCCAAGATACGGCGGAGACCTCCTACAATGAGCAGTTCTTC
.,TRBJ1-5,.,TRBV19,CASERMGGNQPQHF,TGTGCCAGTGAAAGAATGGGGGGAAACCAGCCCCAGCATTTT
TRBD1,TRBJ2-3,.,TRBV5-6,CASSSRTGGPADTQYF,TGTGCCAGCAGCTCCCGGACAGGGGGTCCCGCAGATACGCAGTATTTT
TRBD1,TRBJ2-2,.,TRBV19,CASSNGQGHTGELFF,TGTGCCAGTAGTAATGGACAGGGGCACACCGGGGAGCTGTTTTTT
TRBD1,TRBJ1-1,.,TRBV10-3,CAIRGPGGLSAGDTEAFF,TGTGCCATCAGGGGGCCAGGGGGCCTATCTGCCGGGGACACTGAAGCTTTCTTT
TRBD1,TRBJ1-2,.,TRBV18,CASSPQGDNYGYTF,TGTGCCAGCTCACCCCAGGGGGATAACTATGGCTACACCTTC
.,TRBJ2-7,.,TRBV10-1,CASSESQGSYEQYF,TGCGCCAGCAGTGAGTCGCAGGGTAGCTACGAGCAGTACTTC
TRBD2,TRBJ2-3,.,TRBV7-2,CASSLQPGLAGANTQYF,TGTGCCAGCAGCCTGCAACCGGGACTAGCGGGAGCGAATACGCAGTATTTT
TRBD2,TRBJ2-7,.,TRBV9,CASSPREAEQYF,TGTGCCAGCAGCCCGCGGGAGGCGGAGCAGTACTTC
.,TRBJ2-3,.,TRBV6-5,CASSYSGTRTDTQYF,TGTGCCAGCAGTTACTCCGGGACAAGAACAGATACGCAGTATTTT
TRBD1,TRBJ2-7,once,TRBV30,CATETGNYEQYF,TGTGCCACTGAGACAGGGAACTACGAGCAGTACTTC
TRBD2,TRBJ2-7,.,TRBV4-1,CASSHLAGGAYEQYF,TGCGCCAGCAGCCATCTAGCGGGAGGAGCCTACGAGCAGTACTTC
.,TRBJ2-2,once,TRBV30,CAWSPPYAGELFF,TGTGCCTGGAGTCCTCCCTATGCCGGGGAGCTGTTTTTT
TRBD2,TRBJ2-1,.,TRBV9,CASSSGGGGLAGWHEQFF,TGTGCCAGCAGCTCGGGGGGAGGGGGACTAGCGGGATGGCATGAGCAGTTCTTC
TRBD1,TRBJ2-5,.,TRBV14,CASSPGVRTGVETQYF,TGTGCCAGCAGCCCAGGCGTCAGGACAGGGGTAGAGACCCAGTACTTC
TRBD1,TRBJ1-5,.,TRBV19,CASRPPAGTGVNSNQPQHF,TGTGCCAGTAGACCTCCTGCCGGGACAGGGGTAAATAGCAATCAGCCCCAGCATTTT
TRBD2,TRBJ2-5,.,TRBV30,CAGGGRLETQYF,TGTGCCGGGGGGGGGAGGTTGGAGACCCAGTACTTC
TRBD1,TRBJ1-5,few,TRBV28,CASTFDRGHQPQHF,TGTGCCAGCACTTTTGACAGGGGGCATCAGCCCCAGCATTTT
.,TRBJ1-4,.,TRBV18,CASSPYLVPNEKLFF,TGTGCCAGCTCACCATATCTAGTACCGAATGAAAAACTGTTTTTT
TRBD1,TRBJ1-2,.,TRBV6-5,CASRSTGTGYGYTF,TGTGCCAGCAGGTCAACCGGGACAGGGTATGGCTACACCTTC
.,TRBJ2-5,few,TRBV9,CASSVGASGGGETQYF,TGTGCCAGCAGCGTAGGGGCTAGCGGAGGGGGAGAGACCCAGTACTTC
.,TRBJ2-7,.,TRBV9,CASSSTGDSYEQYF,TGTGCCAGCAGCTCTACCGGGGACTCCTACGAGCAGTACTTC
TRBD1,TRBJ1-5,few,TRBV28,CASSLGTGNQPQHF,TGTGCCAGCAGTTTGGGGACAGGGAATCAGCCCCAGCATTTT
TRBD2,TRBJ2-3,.,TRBV5-4,CASSLVLAGARTDTQYF,TGTGCCAGCAGCTTGGTTCTAGCGGGAGCCCGCACAGATACGCAGTATTTT
TRBD1,TRBJ1-1,.,TRBV30,CAWSDRDRGNTEAFF,TGTGCCTGGAGTGACCGGGACAGGGGGAACACTGAAGCTTTCTTT
.,TRBJ2-7,.,TRBV19,CASSISRETYEQYF,TGTGCCAGTAGTATTTCTCGGGAAACCTACGAGCAGTACTTC
.,TRBJ2-6,.,TRBV18,CASSPTAGANVLTF,TGTGCCAGCTCACCGACAGCTGGGGCCAACGTCCTGACTTTC
TRBD2,TRBJ2-5,.,TRBV5-1,CASSEGLAGVQETQYF,TGCGCCAGCAGTGAAGGACTAGCGGGAGTCCAAGAGACCCAGTACTTC
TRBD2,TRBJ2-1,.,TRBV28,CASSLGLAGLIEQFF,TGTGCCAGCAGTTTAGGACTAGCGGGGCTTATTGAGCAGTTCTTC
TRBD1,TRBJ2-7,few,TRBV7-9,CASSPPGQGAGYEQYF,TGTGCCAGCAGCCCACCCGGACAGGGAGCAGGATACGAGCAGTACTTC
.,TRBJ1-4,.,TRBV2,CASSDSQENEKLFF,TGTGCCAGCAGTGATTCACAGGAGAATGAAAAACTGTTTTTT
TRBD1,TRBJ2-7,once,TRBV10-3,CAIRNGQGGYEQYF,TGTGCCATCAGAAACGGACAGGGAGGCTACGAGCAGTACTTC
TRBD2,TRBJ2-1,.,TRBV6-5,CASSFHASGPYNEQFF,TGTGCCAGCAGTTTCCATGCTAGCGGCCCATACAATGAGCAGTTCTTC
TRBD1,TRBJ1-4,.,TRBV2,CASSETGLEGEKLFF,TGTGCCAGCAGTGAGACAGGGTTGGAGGGTGAAAAACTGTTTTTT
TRBD1,TRBJ1-2,.,TRBV5-4,CASSLEQGVAGYTF,TGTGCCAGCAGCTTGGAACAGGGGGTTGCTGGCTACACCTTC
.,TRBJ2-2,.,TRBV25-1,CASSRNRDTGELFF,TGTGCCAGCAGTCGAAACAGGGACACCGGGGAGCTGTTTTTT
TRBD2,TRBJ2-7,.,TRBV9,CASSRGTSGYEQYF,TGTGCCAGCAGCCGCGGGACTAGCGGCTACGAGCAGTACTTC